A single sample is the source of the 7 T cell receptor beta chains below, sequenced in a study of blood T cell repertoires in COVID-19. Sequenced by immunoSEQ multiplex PCR; TCRdb stores in-frame clones only, minus some. The repertoire holds about 130,000 clones, with approximately 82% as singletons. The sequenced sample consisted of peripheral blood. These TCRs come from a man aged 60 to 69 with acute or convalescent COVID-19.

The V call is TRBV19, the J call TRBJ1-1; tentatively, D is TRBD1 (5 bases). Trimming took off 7 bases at V and 2 bases at J, with 11 bases between the two ends. This CDR3 comprises 13 residues. The germline CDR1 and CDR2 sequences are LNHDA and SQIVND (reference sequence). The CDR3 is CASTWGVNTEAFF. CDR3 in DNA: TGTGCCAGTACCTGGGGGGTAAACACTGAAGCTTTCTTT.

CDR3 residues: CASSPGWQPHNEQFF. The CDR3, as DNA: TGTGCCAGCAGCCCCGGGTGGCAGCCCCACAATGAGCAGTTCTTC. This sequence joins TRBV11-2 and TRBJ2-1; the D is unclear. The V end lost 5 bases, the J end lost 5 bases, and 16 bases lay between the germline ends. The CDR3 length is 15 residues. CDR1 and CDR2 (germline): SGHAT, FQNNGV.

V and J are TRBV29-1 and TRBJ2-3; D is possibly TRBD1 (6 bases). This CDR3 comprises 14 residues. Germline V gene data show CDR1 as SQVTM and CDR2 as ANQGSEA. The ends were cut back, 4 bases at V and 6 bases at J, with 17 bases in the middle. The DNA of the CDR3 is TGCAGCGTTGCGAAAACCTTAGGACAGGATACGCAGTATTTT. Its protein is CSVAKTLGQDTQYF.

V usage is TRBV6-5 and J usage is TRBJ2-7; TRBD1 matches at 9 bases. The CDR3 is 15 residues long. Per the germline V gene, CDR1 is MNHEY and CDR2 is SVGAGI. Trimming at V came to 5 bases and at J to 2 bases, leaving 7 bases not matched to a gene. As DNA, the CDR3 is TGTGCCAGCAGTATAAGACAGGGGGTGCCCTACGAGCAGTACTTC. This gives the protein CASSIRQGVPYEQYF.

Only one count was recorded for this clone. V usage is TRBV24-1 and J usage is TRBJ2-7; TRBD1 is a possible D gene (5 bases). This CDR3 contains 13 residues. CDR1 KGHDR and CDR2 SFDVKD come from the germline V gene. Trimming left V 0 bases short and J 6 bases short, with 8 bases between. CDR3 DNA sequence: TGTGCCACCAGTGATTTGGACAGTTCCGAGCAGTACTTC. Its translation: CATSDLDSSEQYF.

J is TRBJ1-5 and V is TRBV4-1, with a possible D match to TRBD1 (6 bases). Germline assignment: CDR1 MGHRA and CDR2 YSYEKL. This CDR3 has 15 residues. The germline V and J ends were trimmed by 4 bases and 7 bases, with 17 bases remaining between them. This chain's CDR3 is CASSREDYQGQPQHF. DNA for the CDR3: TGCGCCAGCAGCCGGGAAGACTACCAGGGGCAGCCCCAGCATTTT.

This chain uses TRBV25-1 with TRBJ1-4; no clear D gene. V was shortened by 5 bases and J by 2 bases, with 12 bases between the two germline ends. From germline, CDR1 is MGHDK and CDR2 SYGVNS. The CDR3 is made up of 15 amino acids. CDR3 region: CASSTTASTNEKLFF. The CDR3 DNA reads as TGTGCCAGCAGTACTACCGCGAGCACTAATGAAAAACTGTTTTTT.